What follows are 26 T cell receptor beta chains derived from one specimen sequenced in a study of blood T cell repertoires in COVID-19. The table came from immunoSEQ multiplex PCR; TCRdb's copy has only in-frame clones and leaves some out. The table lists approximately 390,000 clones, approximately 91% of them singletons, with over 2% in the top ten. Sequencing was performed on PBMCs or T cells enriched from blood (not recorded which). All receptors derive from a woman aged 40 to 50 with acute COVID-19.

The chain combines TRBV24-1 with TRBJ1-2; 10 positions match TRBD1. This CDR3 is built from 14 residues. J was trimmed by 5 bases and V by 3 bases; bases with no gene match: 2. Germline-derived CDR1 and CDR2 are KGHDR and SFDVKD. As DNA, the CDR3 is TGTGCCACCAGTGATCGGGACAGGGGATATGGCTACACCTTC. Its protein product is CATSDRDRGYGYTF.

On this clone itself: Other DNA sequences within the sample encode an identical CDR3. This chain connects TRBV12-3 or TRBV12-4 to TRBJ1-5, with 11 bases lining up with TRBD1. This CDR3 is built from 13 residues. J was trimmed by 7 bases and V by 6 bases; bases with no gene match: 2. The DNA of the CDR3 is TGTGCCAGCAGCCGGGACAGGGGGCAGCCCCAGCATTTT. Its translation: CASSRDRGQPQHF.

This chain uses TRBV29-1 with TRBJ2-4; TRBD2 matches at 8 bases. Germline loops: CDR1 SQVTM, CDR2 ANQGSEA. The CDR3 length is 13 residues. The V segment lost 7 bases and the J segment 1 base; nucleotides outside the gene matches: 3. The CDR3 coding sequence is TGCAGCGCTAAGCGGGGGGCCAAAAACATTCAGTACTTC. This gives the protein CSAKRGAKNIQYF.

The J gene is TRBJ1-1, the V gene TRBV29-1, with 8 bases identical to TRBD1. V lost 4 bases, J lost 7 bases, and 8 bases stayed unmatched. Germline V lookup: CDR1 SQVTM, CDR2 ANQGSEA. The CDR3 runs to 13 residues. The CDR3 reads CSVGGQGANEAFF. CDR3 DNA: TGCAGCGTTGGGGGCCAGGGGGCGAATGAAGCTTTCTTT. The full variable domain, rest sourced from reference TRBV29-1 and TRBJ1-1, is SAVISQKPSRDICQRGTSLTIQCQVDSQVTMMFWYRQQPGQSLTLIATANQGSEATYESGFVIDKFPISRPNLTFSTLTVSNMSPEDSSIYLCSVGGQGANEAFFGQGTRLTVV.

The chain couples TRBV9 to TRBJ1-4, with TRBD1 matching 7 bases. CDR3 length equals 15 residues. Germline V CDR1 and CDR2: SGDLS, YYNGEE. Trimming removed 3 bases from V and 3 bases from J; junction bases left unmatched: 5. The CDR3 DNA reads TGTGCCAGCAGCGAAAGACAGGGTGCTAATGAAAAACTGTTTTTT. Amino acid sequence: CASSERQGANEKLFF.

This sequence joins TRBV7-7 and TRBJ2-2; the D gene is possibly TRBD2 (7 bases). Germline CDR1 SSHAT, CDR2 FNYEAQ (reference sequence). The CDR3 spans 16 residues. The ends were cut back, 6 bases at V and 0 bases at J, with 14 bases in the middle. This CDR3 reads CASSMGRGSNTGELFF. The CDR3 nucleotides are TGTGCCAGCAGTATGGGGAGGGGGTCGAACACCGGGGAGCTGTTTTTT.

The chain uses TRBV30 and TRBJ1-5; D perhaps matches TRBD1 (6 bases). The length of the CDR3 is 14 residues. Trimming removed 0 bases at V and 7 bases at J, with 13 bases between. Germline V gives CDR1 GTSNPN, CDR2 SVGIG (reference sequence). The CDR3 DNA is TGTGCCTGGAGTGTATCCACGGGGGGCCAGCCCCAGCATTTT. Translating it yields CAWSVSTGGQPQHF.

V usage is TRBV2 and J usage is TRBJ1-1, with D hard to call. V lost 2 bases, J lost 4 bases, and 2 bases lay in between. Germline CDR1 and CDR2: SNHLY and FYNNEI. This CDR3 has 11 amino acids. CDR3 amino acids: CASSELTEAFF. In nucleotides, the CDR3 is TGTGCCAGCAGTGAACTCACTGAAGCTTTCTTT.

This chain links TRBV2 with TRBJ1-2, with D maybe TRBD1 (6 bases). Germline loops: CDR1 SNHLY, CDR2 FYNNEI. The V gene lost 2 bases and the J gene lost 7 bases, with 8 bases spanning the gap. The CDR3 covers 12 residues. CDR3: CASSEQQGGYTF. The CDR3 nucleotides are TGTGCCAGCAGTGAACAACAGGGTGGCTACACCTTC.

The genes are TRBV6-5 and TRBJ1-2, with D hard to call. V was clipped by 0 bases and J by 4 bases, with 9 bases between them. In germline, CDR1 is MNHEY, CDR2 SVGAGI. The CDR3 runs to 14 residues. The CDR3 DNA reads as TGTGCCAGCAGTTACTCTTCCGGACTCTATGGCTACACCTTC. Encoded protein: CASSYSSGLYGYTF.

There are a few counts of this clone. V is TRBV27 and J is TRBJ2-5; 16 nucleotides agree with TRBD2. The CDR3 contains 17 residues. Germline CDR1 is MNHEY and CDR2 is SMNVEV (reference sequence). V lost 2 bases to trimming and J lost 1 base; unmatched junction nucleotides: 1. The CDR3 region has the DNA TGTGCCAGCAGTTTAGGGACTAGCGGGGGGGCCCAAGAGACCCAGTACTTC. It specifies CASSLGTSGGAQETQYF.

This sequence joins TRBV2 and TRBJ2-6; 8 bases map to TRBD1. The CDR3 length is 17 residues. The germline V gene encodes CDR1 SNHLY and CDR2 FYNNEI. J gave up 2 bases and V 8 bases, and 11 bases lay outside the gene matches. CDR3 nucleotide sequence: TGTGCCAGCCTTGAGTTGGCAGGGGGCGCTGGGGCCAACGTCCTGACTTTC. This sequence encodes CASLELAGGAGANVLTF.

This chain connects TRBV4-2 to TRBJ2-7; TRBD2 is a possible D gene (7 bases). This CDR3 region has 15 residues. Trimming cost V 0 bases and J 6 bases, with 15 bases left between them. CDR1 is LGHNA and CDR2 is YNFKEQ in the germline V gene. As DNA, the CDR3 is TGTGCCAGCAGCCAAGATCATCGGGGGGCCGGCGAGCAGTACTTC. Protein product: CASSQDHRGAGEQYF.

The chain has TRBV2 and TRBJ1-1, with a weak D call TRBD1 (6 bases). Germline CDR1 and CDR2: SNHLY and FYNNEI. V was pared by 4 bases and J by 1 base, with 7 bases between. The CDR3 has 13 residues. The CDR3 DNA reads TGTGCCAGCAGTGGGGACACGAACACTGAAGCTTTCTTT. Residues: CASSGDTNTEAFF.

Only a few counts were recorded for this clone. This chain links TRBV5-1 with TRBJ1-2; TRBD1 matches 7 bases. The CDR3 consists of 16 residues. The V gene end was trimmed by 4 bases and the J gene end by 0 bases; junction bases not matched to a gene: 9. Germline V gene data show CDR1 as SGHRS and CDR2 as YFSETQ. The CDR3 coding sequence is TGCGCCAGCAGCCCCCCGGGACAGATCGCTAACTATGGCTACACCTTC. Protein product: CASSPPGQIANYGYTF.

The chain couples TRBV2 to TRBJ1-6; TRBD1 matches 10 bases. The CDR3 totals 13 residues. From germline, CDR1 is SNHLY and CDR2 FYNNEI. The V segment lost 7 bases and the J segment 12 bases; nucleotides outside the gene matches: 6. The CDR3 protein is CASTGQGRGPLHF. As DNA, the CDR3 is TGTGCCAGCACGGGACAGGGGAGGGGACCCCTCCACTTT.

This clone has only one observation. The CDR3 nucleotides read TGTGCCAGCAGTGAAGAGAGGCTAGCTCGTGGGGAGCTGTTTTTT. It codes for CASSEERLARGELFF. This chain links TRBV6-1 with TRBJ2-2; perhaps TRBD2 as D (5 bases). There are 15 residues in the CDR3. V was cut by 1 base and J by 8 bases, with 14 bases left in between. Germline loops: CDR1 MNHNS, CDR2 SASEGT.

The chain has TRBV18 and TRBJ2-3; tentatively, D is TRBD2 (6 bases). The CDR3 runs 15 residues. Trimming removed 5 bases at V and 0 bases at J, with 12 bases between. Germline CDR1 is KGHSH and CDR2 is LQKENI. CDR3 sequence (DNA): TGTGCCAGCTCAGACCGGGACTCTAGCACAGATACGCAGTATTTT. Residues: CASSDRDSSTDTQYF.

The chain has TRBV5-1 and TRBJ2-5; D is undetermined. The V end lost 1 base, the J end lost 5 bases, and 9 bases lay between the germline ends. Germline values: CDR1 SGHRS, CDR2 YFSETQ. This CDR3 is built from 13 residues. The CDR3 spells CASSLIIAETQYF. The CDR3 nucleotides are TGCGCCAGCAGCTTGATAATAGCCGAGACCCAGTACTTC.

V and J are TRBV30 and TRBJ2-1, with 9 nucleotides matching TRBD1. V was pared by 1 base and J by 4 bases, with 5 bases of the junction left unmatched. The germline V gene encodes CDR1 GTSNPN and CDR2 SVGIG (reference sequence). This CDR3 comprises 15 residues. The CDR3 DNA reads TGTGCCTGGAGTGCTAGACAGGGGGTATACAATGAGCAGTTCTTC. This encodes CAWSARQGVYNEQFF. The full variable domain, with the rest looked up from reference TRBV30 and TRBJ2-1, is SQTIHQWPATLVQPVGSPLSLECTVEGTSNPNLYWYRQAAGRGLQLLFYSVGIGQISSEVPQNLSASRPQDRQFILSSKKLLLSDSGFYLCAWSARQGVYNEQFFGPGTRLTVL.

CDR3 bases: TGTGCCAGCAGCTCAACCTCGGGGGGCACTGAAGCTTTCTTT. It yields the protein CASSSTSGGTEAFF. V gene TRBV7-2 combines with J gene TRBJ1-1; tentative D call: TRBD1 (5 bases). V lost 4 bases and J lost 4, with 13 bases in between. Germline V gene sequence: CDR1 SGHTA, CDR2 FQGNSA. The CDR3 consists of 14 residues. Supplemented by reference TRBV7-2 and TRBJ1-1, the full variable domain reads GAGVSQSPSNKVTEKGKDVELRCDPISGHTALYWYRQSLGQGLEFLIYFQGNSAPDKSGLPSDRFSAERTGGSVSTLTIQRTQQEDSAVYLCASSSTSGGTEAFFGQGTRLTVV.

The genes are TRBV13 and TRBJ2-2, with 8 bases identical to TRBD1. Germline values: CDR1 PRHDT, CDR2 FYEKMQ (reference sequence). The CDR3 has 17 amino acids. V was clipped by 3 bases and J by 5 bases; unmatched bases: 11. CDR3 loop: CASSFTTGGRLTGELFF. CDR3 sequence (DNA): TGTGCCAGCAGCTTCACCACAGGGGGGCGCTTAACCGGGGAGCTGTTTTTT.

The rearrangement links TRBV5-1 to TRBJ2-5; D is unresolved. V was shortened by 0 bases and J by 5 bases, with 11 bases between the two germline ends. The CDR3 loop spans 14 amino acids. In germline, CDR1 is SGHRS, CDR2 YFSETQ. CDR3 coding DNA: TGCGCCAGCAGCTTGGGTATAGCCACCGAGACCCAGTACTTC. Encoded protein: CASSLGIATETQYF.

This sequence joins TRBV24-1 and TRBJ2-2, with 8 nucleotides matching TRBD1. Germline lookup yields CDR1 KGHDR and CDR2 SFDVKD. V lost 12 bases, J lost 5 bases, and 10 bases stayed unmatched. The length of the CDR3 is 14 residues. CDR3 in amino acids: CASQGAGQTGELFF. CDR3 nucleotides: TGTGCCTCTCAGGGGGCAGGGCAAACCGGGGAGCTGTTTTTT.

The chain employs TRBV27 and TRBJ1-1; D is unresolved. The germline V and J ends were trimmed by 2 bases and 0 bases, with 10 bases remaining between them. Per germline, CDR1 MNHEY and CDR2 SMNVEV (reference sequence). There are 15 residues in the CDR3. DNA for the CDR3: TGTGCCAGCAGTTTAATAGAGAGAATGAACACTGAAGCTTTCTTT. It specifies CASSLIERMNTEAFF.

The chain has TRBV6-5 and TRBJ1-1, with 9 bases fitting TRBD1. From germline, CDR1 is MNHEY and CDR2 SVGAGI. This CDR3 spans 15 amino acids. J was trimmed by 4 bases and V by 0 bases; bases with no gene match: 3. The CDR3 spells CASSYSTGGRTEAFF. The CDR3 nucleotides read TGTGCCAGCAGTTACTCAACAGGGGGCCGCACTGAAGCTTTCTTT.